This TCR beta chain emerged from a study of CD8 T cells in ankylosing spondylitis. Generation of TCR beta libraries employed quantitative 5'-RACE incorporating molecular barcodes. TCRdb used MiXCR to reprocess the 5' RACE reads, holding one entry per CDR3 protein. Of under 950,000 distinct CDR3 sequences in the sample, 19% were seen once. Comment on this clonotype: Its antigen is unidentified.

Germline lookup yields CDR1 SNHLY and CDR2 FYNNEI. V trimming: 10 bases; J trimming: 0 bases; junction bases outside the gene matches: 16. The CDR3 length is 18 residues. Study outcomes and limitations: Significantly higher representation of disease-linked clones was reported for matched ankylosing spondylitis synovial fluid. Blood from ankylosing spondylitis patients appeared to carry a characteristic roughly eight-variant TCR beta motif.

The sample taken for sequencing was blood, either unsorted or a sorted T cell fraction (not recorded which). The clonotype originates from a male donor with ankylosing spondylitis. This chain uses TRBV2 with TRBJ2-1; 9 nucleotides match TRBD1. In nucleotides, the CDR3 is TGTGCCACCCATATAGAGGGACAGGGCCCTTTCTCCTACAATGAGCAGTTCTTC. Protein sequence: CATHIEGQGPFSYNEQFF.